This T cell receptor (beta chain) was documented in a study of blood T cells in healthy people across ages (dated by TCRdb to about 2015). For context, the study as a whole: In model experiments, roughly one uniquely barcoded TCR beta cDNA molecule per two T cells was captured by template switching. Age-related changes in TCR beta repertoire diversity were measured in the study by deep sequencing normalized with unique cDNA molecular identifiers. Donors were grouped into four age groups: young (average about 15 years), middle-aged (39), aged (roughly 67) and long-lived (approximately 75). To avoid experimental bias, donors of different ages were randomly spread across the sequencing lanes. For two donors (one aged 18 to 30 and one aged 80 or older), the study analyzed two additional independent replicas of 1 million unique cDNA reads from the same blood draw.

Findings and caveats that apply to the study as a whole: Observed TCR beta diversity per million T cells fell roughly linearly with age, and a significant reduction was already apparent by age roughly 40. The CMV infection status of donors was not known, potentially confounding age-related changes in expanded clonotypes. The percentage of naive T cells measured by flow cytometry correlated strongly with observed TCR beta diversity. The long-lived group showed more naive CD4+ T cells, fewer expanded clones and increased TCR diversity than the aged group, suggesting age selection. Estimates of total diversity from one million sequenced T cells were regarded as lower bounds and underestimates. Since profiling was done on bulk unsorted PBMCs, naive and antigen-experienced compartments could not be conclusively compared.

The 40 or so donors, aged about 6 to 95 years, were systemically healthy Caucasian individuals from Russia. Each donor gave around 9.8 milliliters of peripheral blood, collected into EDTA-treated Vacutainer tubes. PBMCs were isolated by Ficoll-Paque density-gradient centrifugation, with at least 7 million obtained per sample. Total RNA was extracted from PBMCs with Trizol reagent, with at least 6 micrograms obtained per sample. The percentages of naive CD45RAhigh/CD27high T cells were determined by flow cytometry on a PBMC aliquot from every donor. Receptor amplification or capture employed 5' RACE. The data were produced on an Illumina HiSeq 2500. The second PCR ran for roughly 7 to 11 cycles and used a J-beta primer mix along with a sample-barcoded 5' primer. Each TCR beta cDNA molecule received a unique molecular identifier from a template-switch 5' adaptor carrying 12 random nucleotides. At least 3 million CDR3-containing paired-end reads were obtained from each sample. The Mint cDNA synthesis kit, primed by a TRBC-specific oligonucleotide, was used to synthesize first-strand cDNA from all RNA. Following uracil-DNA glycosylase treatment, all cDNA underwent a first 18-cycle PCR with the universal primers M1SS and BC2_uni_R. In the authors' own workflow: For normalization, 1 million high-quality reads, each with a distinct molecular identifier, were randomly selected from each sample. Instead of being binned into consensus sequences, reads that shared molecular identifiers were thrown out. CDR3 identification, clonotype clustering and error correction used MiTCR with a Q25 quality threshold and the strictest error-elimination algorithm. A nonparametric unseen species model with Euler transformation was used to estimate lower-bound total TCR beta diversity. Through fastp at Q25 and MiXCR, TCRdb rebuilt clones from the public reads, retaining in-frame beta chains. Duplicate CDR3 protein sequences are folded into a single record with the most common DNA and genes. TCRdb's processing, not the study's, gives the V and J calls here. In all, the sample holds 1.5 million to 2 million distinct CDR3 sequences, and about 35% of those were seen once. Approximately 10% of the sample belongs to the ten largest clones.

This clonotype was seen only a few times. The specificity of this receptor is unknown. Base qualities were left out, and no much larger clone turns up one base away. From cysteine to phenylalanine, the CDR3 is 15 amino acids long. The read is trimmed to its CDR3 DNA, 45 bases read in frame from base 1. Germline trimming: 2 bases from V, 5 bases from J; junction bases outside gene matches: 5. CDR1 and CDR2 are read off the germline V gene as MGHRA and YSYEKL. The chain is made from TRBV4-1 and TRBJ2-1; TRBD2 matches 8 bases in the middle. Source material: blood. The TCR was taken from a woman aged 30 to 39 in good health. The CDR3 amino acid sequence is: CASSQQTSVNNEQFF. The sequenced DNA: TGCGCCAGCAGCCAACAGACTAGCGTTAACAATGAGCAGTTCTTC.